This T cell receptor (beta chain) is drawn from a study of CD8+ T cells in alopecia areata. Across the study: Percentage of affected scalp area was the basis on which treated patients' severity was scored. Findings and caveats of the study: Scalp data also include sequences from resident alphabeta T cells of normal skin.

Treatment denoted: oral pan-JAK inhibitor, 5-10 mg twice daily. Alopecia areata patients had lesional scalp punch biopsies and peripheral blood taken from them. The length of the CDR3 is 14 residues. Germline loops: CDR1 MGHDK, CDR2 SYGVNS. Trimming stripped 7 bases from V and 9 bases from J, with 21 bases between. Notes on this clone: Antigen specificity is unknown.

Once RNA had been extracted, it was reverse transcribed into cDNA to act as the sequencing template. TCRdb's copy holds only in-frame clones and misses some; the assay was immunoSEQ multiplex PCR. The repertoire holds approximately 200,000 clones, with approximately 60% as singletons. V and J are TRBV25-1 and TRBJ1-2; maybe TRBD1 (5 bases). The material was CD4+ T cells sorted from blood, obtained at week 4, from a patient treated with tofacitinib. The source is a human donor with alopecia areata. The CDR3 bases are TGTGCCAGCACTCCGCGGGACCAATCGACCCGCTACACCTTC. Its protein is CASTPRDQSTRYTF.